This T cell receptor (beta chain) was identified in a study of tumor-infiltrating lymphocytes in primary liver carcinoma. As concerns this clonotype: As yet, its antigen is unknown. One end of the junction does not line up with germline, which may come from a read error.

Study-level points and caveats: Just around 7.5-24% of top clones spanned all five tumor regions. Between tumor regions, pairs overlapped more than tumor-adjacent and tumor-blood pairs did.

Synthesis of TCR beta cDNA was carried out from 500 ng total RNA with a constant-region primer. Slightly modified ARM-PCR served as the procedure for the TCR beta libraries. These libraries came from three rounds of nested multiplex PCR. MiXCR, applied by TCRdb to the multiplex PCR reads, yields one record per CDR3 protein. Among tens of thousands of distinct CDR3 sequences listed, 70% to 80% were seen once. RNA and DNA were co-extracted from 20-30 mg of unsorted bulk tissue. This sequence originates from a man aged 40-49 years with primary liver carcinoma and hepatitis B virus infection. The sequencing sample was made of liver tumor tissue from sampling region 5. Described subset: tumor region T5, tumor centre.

The chain's CDR3 is CVSNWGRGLQNCEQYF. CDR3 DNA sequence: TGTGTCAGCAACTGGGGCAGGGGCCTCCAAAACTGCGAGCAGTACTTC. V and J are TRBV11-2 and TRBJ2-7, with a weak D call TRBD1 (6 bases). The CDR3 runs 16 residues. From germline, CDR1 is SGHAT and CDR2 FQNNGV.